The table lists the clone carrying this TCR beta chain with many counts. V was trimmed by 2 bases and J by 1 base, leaving 13 bases between them. From germline, CDR1 is ENHRY and CDR2 SYGVKD. CDR3 length: 16 amino acids. These data originate in a study of CD8 T cells in ankylosing spondylitis. TCRdb re-analysed the 5' RACE reads in MiXCR, keeping a single row per CDR3 protein. Among roughly 280,000 distinct CDR3 sequences, 20% were seen once, and the ten largest hold around 8%. The chain employs TRBV10-3 and TRBJ2-3; D remains unclear. The origin of this receptor is a male donor with ankylosing spondylitis or in good health (not recorded which). Sequences were obtained from blood, either unsorted or a sorted T cell fraction (not recorded which). CDR3 loop: CAISENGFGGTDTQYF. The CDR3 DNA follows: TGTGCCATCAGTGAGAACGGATTTGGGGGCACAGATACGCAGTATTTT.